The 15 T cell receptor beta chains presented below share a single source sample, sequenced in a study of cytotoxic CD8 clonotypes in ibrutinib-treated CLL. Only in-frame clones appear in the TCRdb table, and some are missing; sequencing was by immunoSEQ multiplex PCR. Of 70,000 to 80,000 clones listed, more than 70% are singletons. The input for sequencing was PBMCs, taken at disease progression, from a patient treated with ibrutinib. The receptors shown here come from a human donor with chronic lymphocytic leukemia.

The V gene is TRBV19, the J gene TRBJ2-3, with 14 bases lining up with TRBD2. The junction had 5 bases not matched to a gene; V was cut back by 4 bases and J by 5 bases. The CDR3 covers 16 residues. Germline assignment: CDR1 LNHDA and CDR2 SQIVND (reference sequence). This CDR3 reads CASSTGLAGALDTQYF. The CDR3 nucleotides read TGTGCCAGTAGTACGGGACTAGCGGGAGCTCTAGATACGCAGTATTTT.

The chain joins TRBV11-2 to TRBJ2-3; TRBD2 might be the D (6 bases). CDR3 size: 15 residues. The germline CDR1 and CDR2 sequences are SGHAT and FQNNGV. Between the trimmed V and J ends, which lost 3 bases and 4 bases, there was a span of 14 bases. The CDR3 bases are TGTGCCAGCAGCTTTATGGGGGGAGGTCCAGATACGCAGTATTTT. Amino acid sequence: CASSFMGGGPDTQYF.

The chain's CDR3 is CAINSRVDGYTF. DNA for the CDR3: TGTGCCATCAATTCCAGGGTAGACGGCTACACCTTC. This chain uses TRBV10-3 with TRBJ1-2, with D possibly matching TRBD1 (5 bases). The CDR3 extends over 12 amino acids. Deletions cut 7 bases from V and 8 bases from J, with 14 bases between. Germline lookup yields CDR1 ENHRY and CDR2 SYGVKD.

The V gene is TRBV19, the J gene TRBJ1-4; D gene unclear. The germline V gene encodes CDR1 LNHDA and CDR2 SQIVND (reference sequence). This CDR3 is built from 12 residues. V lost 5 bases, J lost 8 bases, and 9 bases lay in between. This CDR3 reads CASSFRQEKLFF. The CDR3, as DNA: TGTGCCAGTAGTTTCAGGCAGGAAAAACTGTTTTTT.

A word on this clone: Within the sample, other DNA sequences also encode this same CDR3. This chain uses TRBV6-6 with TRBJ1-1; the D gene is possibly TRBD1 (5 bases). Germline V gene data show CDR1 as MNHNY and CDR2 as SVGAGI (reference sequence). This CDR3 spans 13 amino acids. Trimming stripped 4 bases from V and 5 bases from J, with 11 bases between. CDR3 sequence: CASSSTGGTEAFF. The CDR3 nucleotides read TGTGCCAGCAGTTCAACGGGGGGGACTGAAGCTTTCTTT.

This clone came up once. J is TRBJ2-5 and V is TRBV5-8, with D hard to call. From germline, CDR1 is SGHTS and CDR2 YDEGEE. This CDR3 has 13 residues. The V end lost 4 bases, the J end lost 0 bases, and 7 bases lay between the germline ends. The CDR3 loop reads CASSGVNQETQYF. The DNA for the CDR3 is TGTGCCAGCAGCGGGGTAAACCAAGAGACCCAGTACTTC.

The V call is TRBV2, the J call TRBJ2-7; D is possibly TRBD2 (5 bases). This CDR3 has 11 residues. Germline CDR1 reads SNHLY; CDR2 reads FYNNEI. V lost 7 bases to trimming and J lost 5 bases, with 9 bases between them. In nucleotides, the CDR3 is TGTGCCAGCAACCTCGGGGACGAGCAGTACTTC. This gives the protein CASNLGDEQYF. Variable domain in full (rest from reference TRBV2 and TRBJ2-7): EPEVTQTPSHQVTQMGQEVILRCVPISNHLYFYWYRQILGQKVEFLVSFYNNEISEKSEIFDDQFSVERPDGSNFTLKIRSTKLEDSAMYFCASNLGDEQYFGPGTRLTVT.

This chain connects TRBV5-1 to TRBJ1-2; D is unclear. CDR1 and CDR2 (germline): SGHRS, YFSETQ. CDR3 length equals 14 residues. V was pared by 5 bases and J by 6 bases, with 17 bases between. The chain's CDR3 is CASRLAYLQDGYTF. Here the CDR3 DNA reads TGCGCCAGCAGGCTGGCATACCTCCAGGATGGCTACACCTTC.

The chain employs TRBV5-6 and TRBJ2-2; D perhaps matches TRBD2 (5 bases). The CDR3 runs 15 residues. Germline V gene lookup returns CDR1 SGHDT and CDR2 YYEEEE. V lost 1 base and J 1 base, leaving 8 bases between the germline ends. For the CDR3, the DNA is TGTGCCAGCAGCTTGATTGAGGGGAACACCGGGGAGCTGTTTTTT. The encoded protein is CASSLIEGNTGELFF.

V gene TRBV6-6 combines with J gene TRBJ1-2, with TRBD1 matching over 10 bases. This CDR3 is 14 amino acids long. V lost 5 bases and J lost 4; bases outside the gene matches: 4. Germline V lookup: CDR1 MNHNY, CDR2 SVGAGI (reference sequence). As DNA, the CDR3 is TGTGCCAGCAGTCATAGGGACAGGGGCTATGGCTACACCTTC. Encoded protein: CASSHRDRGYGYTF.

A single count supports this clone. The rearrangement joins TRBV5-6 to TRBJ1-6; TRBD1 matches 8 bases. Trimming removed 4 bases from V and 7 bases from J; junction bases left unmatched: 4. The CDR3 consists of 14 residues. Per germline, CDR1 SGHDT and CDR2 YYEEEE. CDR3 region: CASSDRGRNSPLHF. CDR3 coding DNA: TGTGCCAGCAGCGACAGGGGAAGGAATTCACCCCTCCACTTT.

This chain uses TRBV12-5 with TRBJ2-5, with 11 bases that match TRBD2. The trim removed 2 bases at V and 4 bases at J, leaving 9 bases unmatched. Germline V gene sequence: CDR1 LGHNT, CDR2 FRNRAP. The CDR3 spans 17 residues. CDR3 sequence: CASGLPLAGGPRETQYF. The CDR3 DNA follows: TGTGCTAGTGGTTTGCCGTTAGCGGGAGGGCCGAGAGAGACCCAGTACTTC.

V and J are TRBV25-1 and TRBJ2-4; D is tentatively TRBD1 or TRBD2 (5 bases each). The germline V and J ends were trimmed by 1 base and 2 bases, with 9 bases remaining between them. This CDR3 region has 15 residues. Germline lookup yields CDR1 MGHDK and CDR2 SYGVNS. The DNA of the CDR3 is TGTGCCAGCAGTGAATCCCAGGGACCCAAAAACATTCAGTACTTC. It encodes CASSESQGPKNIQYF.

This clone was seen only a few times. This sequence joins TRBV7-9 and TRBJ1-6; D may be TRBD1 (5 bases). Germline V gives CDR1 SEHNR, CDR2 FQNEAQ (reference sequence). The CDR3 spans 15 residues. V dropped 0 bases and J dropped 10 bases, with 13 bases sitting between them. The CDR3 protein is CASSLAWGEGSPLHF. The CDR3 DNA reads TGTGCCAGCAGCTTAGCTTGGGGGGAAGGCTCACCCCTCCACTTT.

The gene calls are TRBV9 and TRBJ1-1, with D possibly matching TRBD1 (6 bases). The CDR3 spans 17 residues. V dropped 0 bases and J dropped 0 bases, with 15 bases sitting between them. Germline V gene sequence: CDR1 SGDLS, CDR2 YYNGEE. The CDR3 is CASSVVGQGNVNTEAFF. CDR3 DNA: TGTGCCAGCAGCGTAGTGGGTCAGGGGAACGTGAACACTGAAGCTTTCTTT. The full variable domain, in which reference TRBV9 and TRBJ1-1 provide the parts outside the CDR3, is DSGVTQTPKHLITATGQRVTLRCSPRSGDLSVYWYQQSLDQGLQFLIQYYNGEERAKGNILERFSAQQFPDLHSELNLSSLELGDSALYFCASSVVGQGNVNTEAFFGQGTRLTVV.